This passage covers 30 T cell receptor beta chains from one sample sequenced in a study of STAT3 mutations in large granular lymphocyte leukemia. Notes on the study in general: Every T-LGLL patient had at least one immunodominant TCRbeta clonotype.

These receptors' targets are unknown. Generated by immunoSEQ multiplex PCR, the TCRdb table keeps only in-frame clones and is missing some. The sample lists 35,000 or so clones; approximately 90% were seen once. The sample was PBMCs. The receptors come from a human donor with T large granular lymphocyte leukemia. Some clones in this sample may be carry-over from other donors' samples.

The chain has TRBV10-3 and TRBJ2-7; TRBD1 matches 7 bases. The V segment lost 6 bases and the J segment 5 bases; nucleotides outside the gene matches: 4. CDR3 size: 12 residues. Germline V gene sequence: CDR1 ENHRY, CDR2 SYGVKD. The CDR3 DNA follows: TGTGCCATCAGGGACAGGAGAAACGAGCAGTACTTC. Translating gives CAIRDRRNEQYF.

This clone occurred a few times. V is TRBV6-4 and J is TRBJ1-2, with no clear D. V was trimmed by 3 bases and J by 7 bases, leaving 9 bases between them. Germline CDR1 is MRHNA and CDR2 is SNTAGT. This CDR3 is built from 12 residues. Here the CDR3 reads CASSENEGGYTF. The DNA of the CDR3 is TGTGCCAGCAGTGAGAACGAAGGTGGCTACACCTTC.

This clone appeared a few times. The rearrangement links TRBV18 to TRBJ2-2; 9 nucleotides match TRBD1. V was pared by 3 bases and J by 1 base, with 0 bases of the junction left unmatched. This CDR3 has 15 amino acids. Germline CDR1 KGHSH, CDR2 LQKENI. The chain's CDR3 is CASSPGQGNTGELFF. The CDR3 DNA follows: TGTGCCAGCTCACCGGGACAGGGGAACACCGGGGAGCTGTTTTTT.

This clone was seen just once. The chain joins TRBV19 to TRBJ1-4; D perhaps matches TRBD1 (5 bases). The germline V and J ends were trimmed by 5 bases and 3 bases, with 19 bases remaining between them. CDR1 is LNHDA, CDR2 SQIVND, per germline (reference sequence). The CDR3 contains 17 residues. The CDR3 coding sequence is TGTGCCAGTAGTCCCAGTTGGGGGAGCCTCGCTAATGAAAAACTGTTTTTT. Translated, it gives CASSPSWGSLANEKLFF.

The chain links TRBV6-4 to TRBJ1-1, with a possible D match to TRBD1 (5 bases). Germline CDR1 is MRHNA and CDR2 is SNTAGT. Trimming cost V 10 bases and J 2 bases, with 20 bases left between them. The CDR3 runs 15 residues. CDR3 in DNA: TGTGCCACTTCCCCTGGAGCGGGGGATAACACTGAAGCTTTCTTT. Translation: CATSPGAGDNTEAFF.

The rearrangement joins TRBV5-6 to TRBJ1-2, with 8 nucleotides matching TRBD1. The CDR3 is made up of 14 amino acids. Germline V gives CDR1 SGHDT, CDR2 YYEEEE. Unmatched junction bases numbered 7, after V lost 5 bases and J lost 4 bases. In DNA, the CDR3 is TGTGCCAGCAGGGGGACAGGTCGCGTCTATGGCTACACCTTC. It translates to CASRGTGRVYGYTF.

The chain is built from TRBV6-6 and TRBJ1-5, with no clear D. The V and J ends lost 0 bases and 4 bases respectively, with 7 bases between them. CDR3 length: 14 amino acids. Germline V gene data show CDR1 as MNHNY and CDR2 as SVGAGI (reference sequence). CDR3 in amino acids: CASSYSAQNQPQHF. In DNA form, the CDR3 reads TGTGCCAGCAGTTACTCGGCACAAAATCAGCCCCAGCATTTT.

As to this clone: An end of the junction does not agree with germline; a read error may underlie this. The CDR3 region has the DNA TGTGCTAGCAGCCCCGGGTCGGCGAATGAGCAGTTCTTC. Translating gives CASSPGSANEQFF. The chain joins TRBV7-7 to TRBJ2-1; D remains ambiguous. Looked up from germline, CDR1 is SSHAT and CDR2 is FNYEAQ (reference sequence). The CDR3 totals 13 residues.

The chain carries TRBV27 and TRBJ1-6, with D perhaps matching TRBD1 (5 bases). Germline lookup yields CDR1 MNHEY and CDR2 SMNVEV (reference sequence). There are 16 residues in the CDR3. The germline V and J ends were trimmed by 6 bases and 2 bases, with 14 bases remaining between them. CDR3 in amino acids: CASRPDSFAYNSPLHF. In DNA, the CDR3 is TGTGCCAGCAGACCCGACAGTTTCGCCTATAATTCACCCCTCCACTTT.

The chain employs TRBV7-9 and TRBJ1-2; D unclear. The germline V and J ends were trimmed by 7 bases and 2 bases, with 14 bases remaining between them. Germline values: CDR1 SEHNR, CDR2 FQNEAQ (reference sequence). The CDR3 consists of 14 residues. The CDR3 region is CASTRGGINYGYTF. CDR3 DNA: TGTGCCAGCACCCGGGGAGGCATAAACTATGGCTACACCTTC.

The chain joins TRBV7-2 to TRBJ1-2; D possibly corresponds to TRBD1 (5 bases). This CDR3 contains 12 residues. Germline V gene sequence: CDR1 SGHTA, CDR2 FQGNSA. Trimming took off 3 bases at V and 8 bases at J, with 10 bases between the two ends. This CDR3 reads CASSFSGRGYTF. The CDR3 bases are TGTGCCAGCAGCTTTTCAGGGAGAGGCTACACCTTC.

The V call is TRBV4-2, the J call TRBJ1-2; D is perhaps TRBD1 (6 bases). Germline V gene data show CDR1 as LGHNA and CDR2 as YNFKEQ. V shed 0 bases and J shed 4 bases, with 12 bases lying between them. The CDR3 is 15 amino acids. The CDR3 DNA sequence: TGTGCCAGCAGCCAAGAACACAGGGAGCTCTATGGCTACACCTTC. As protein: CASSQEHRELYGYTF.

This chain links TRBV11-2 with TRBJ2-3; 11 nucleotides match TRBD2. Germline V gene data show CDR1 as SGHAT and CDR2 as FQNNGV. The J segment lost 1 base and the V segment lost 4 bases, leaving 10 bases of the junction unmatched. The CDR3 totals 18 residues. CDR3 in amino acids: CASSSALGTSGGTDTQYF. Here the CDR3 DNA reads TGTGCCAGCAGCTCGGCCCTTGGGACTAGCGGCGGCACAGATACGCAGTATTTT.

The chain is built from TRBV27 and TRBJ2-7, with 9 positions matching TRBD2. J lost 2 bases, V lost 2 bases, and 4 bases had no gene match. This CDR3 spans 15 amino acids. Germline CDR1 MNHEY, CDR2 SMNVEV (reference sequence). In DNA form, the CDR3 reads TGTGCCAGCAGTTTAACGGCGGGGGGGCCCTACGAGCAGTACTTC. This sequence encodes CASSLTAGGPYEQYF.

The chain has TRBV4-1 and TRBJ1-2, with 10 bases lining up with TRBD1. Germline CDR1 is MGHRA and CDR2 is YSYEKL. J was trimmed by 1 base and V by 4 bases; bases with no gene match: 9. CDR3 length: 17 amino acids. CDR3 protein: CASSRTVGQGGNYGYTF. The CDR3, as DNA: TGCGCCAGCAGCCGAACGGTCGGACAGGGGGGTAACTATGGCTACACCTTC.

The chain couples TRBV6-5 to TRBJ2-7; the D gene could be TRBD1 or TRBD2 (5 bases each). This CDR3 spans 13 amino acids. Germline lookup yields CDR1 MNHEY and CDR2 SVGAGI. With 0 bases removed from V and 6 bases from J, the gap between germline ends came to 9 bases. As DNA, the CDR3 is TGTGCCAGCAGTTACTCCGAGGGGCGCGAGCAGTACTTC. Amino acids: CASSYSEGREQYF.

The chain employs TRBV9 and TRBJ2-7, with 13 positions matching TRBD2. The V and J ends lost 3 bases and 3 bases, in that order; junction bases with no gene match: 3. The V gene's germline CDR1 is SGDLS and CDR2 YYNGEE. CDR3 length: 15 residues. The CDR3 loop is CASSGLAGGIYEQYF. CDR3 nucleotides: TGTGCCAGCAGCGGACTAGCGGGGGGTATCTACGAGCAGTACTTC.

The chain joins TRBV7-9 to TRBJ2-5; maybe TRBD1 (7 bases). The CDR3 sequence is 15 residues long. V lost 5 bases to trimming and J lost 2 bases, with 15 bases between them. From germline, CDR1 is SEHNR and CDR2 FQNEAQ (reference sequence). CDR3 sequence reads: CASSPGGTVQETQYF. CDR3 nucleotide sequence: TGTGCCAGCAGCCCCGGCGGGACAGTACAAGAGACCCAGTACTTC.

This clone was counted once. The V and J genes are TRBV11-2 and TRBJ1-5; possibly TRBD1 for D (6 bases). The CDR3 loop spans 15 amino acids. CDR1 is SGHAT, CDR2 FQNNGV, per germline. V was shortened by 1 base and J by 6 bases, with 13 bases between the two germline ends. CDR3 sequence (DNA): TGTGCCAGCAGCTTAGGCAGGGGCGGGTTTCAGCCCCAGCATTTT. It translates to CASSLGRGGFQPQHF.

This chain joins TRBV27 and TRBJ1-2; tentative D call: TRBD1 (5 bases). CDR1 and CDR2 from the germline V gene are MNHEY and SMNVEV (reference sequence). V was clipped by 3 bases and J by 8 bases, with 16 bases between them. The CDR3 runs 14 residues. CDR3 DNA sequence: TGTGCCAGCAGTTTGCTGGGCGGGGGTGGCGGCTACACCTTC. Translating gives CASSLLGGGGGYTF.

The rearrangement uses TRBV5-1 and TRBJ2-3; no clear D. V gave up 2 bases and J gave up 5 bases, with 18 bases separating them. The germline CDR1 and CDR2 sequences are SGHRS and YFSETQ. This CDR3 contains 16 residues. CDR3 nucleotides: TGCGCCAGCAGCTTCCGGCGCCTAGTGGCTGGAGATACGCAGTATTTT. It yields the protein CASSFRRLVAGDTQYF.

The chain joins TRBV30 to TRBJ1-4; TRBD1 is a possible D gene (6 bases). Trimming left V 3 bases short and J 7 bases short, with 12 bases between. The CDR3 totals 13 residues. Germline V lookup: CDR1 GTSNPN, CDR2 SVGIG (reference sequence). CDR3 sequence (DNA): TGTGCCTGGAGACCCGACAGGCTTGAAAAACTGTTTTTT. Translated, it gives CAWRPDRLEKLFF.

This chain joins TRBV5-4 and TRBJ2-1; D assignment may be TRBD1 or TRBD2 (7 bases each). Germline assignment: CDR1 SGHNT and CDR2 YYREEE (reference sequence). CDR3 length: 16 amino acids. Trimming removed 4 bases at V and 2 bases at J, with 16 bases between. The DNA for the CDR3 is TGTGCCAGCAGCCAGGGGGGGACAAACCCCTACAATGAGCAGTTCTTC. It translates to CASSQGGTNPYNEQFF.

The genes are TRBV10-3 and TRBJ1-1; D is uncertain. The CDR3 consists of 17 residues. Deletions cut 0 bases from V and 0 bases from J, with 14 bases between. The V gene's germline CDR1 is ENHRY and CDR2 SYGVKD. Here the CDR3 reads CAISESGFRRVNTEAFF. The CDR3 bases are TGTGCCATCAGTGAGTCCGGGTTCAGGAGAGTGAACACTGAAGCTTTCTTT.

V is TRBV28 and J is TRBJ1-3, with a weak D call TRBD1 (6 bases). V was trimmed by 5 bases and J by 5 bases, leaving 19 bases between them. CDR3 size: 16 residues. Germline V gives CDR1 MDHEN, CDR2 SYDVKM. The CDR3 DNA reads TGTGCCAGCAGTCTGGCAGGGGTGGGGTCTAGAAACACCATATATTTT. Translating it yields CASSLAGVGSRNTIYF.

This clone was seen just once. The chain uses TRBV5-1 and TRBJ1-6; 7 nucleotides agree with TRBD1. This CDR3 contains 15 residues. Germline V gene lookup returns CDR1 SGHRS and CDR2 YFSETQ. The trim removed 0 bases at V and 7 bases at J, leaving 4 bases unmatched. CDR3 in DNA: TGCGCCAGCAGCTTGGTGCCAGGGGGGAATTCACCCCTCCACTTT. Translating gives CASSLVPGGNSPLHF.

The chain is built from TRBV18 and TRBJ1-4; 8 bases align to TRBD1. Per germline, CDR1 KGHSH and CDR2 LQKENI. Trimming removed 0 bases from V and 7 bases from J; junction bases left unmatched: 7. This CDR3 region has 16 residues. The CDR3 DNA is TGTGCCAGCTCACCACCCGGGACAGGAAGGGGTGAAAAACTGTTTTTT. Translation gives CASSPPGTGRGEKLFF.

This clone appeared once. The CDR3 spells CASRRTLEYEQYV. The CDR3 DNA reads as TGTGCCAGCCGCCGGACCCTCGAGTACGAGCAGTACGTC. The chain recombines TRBV6-6 with TRBJ2-7, with D unresolved. CDR1 is MNHNY and CDR2 is SVGAGI in the germline V gene (reference sequence). Trimming removed 8 bases at V and 4 bases at J, with 15 bases between. The CDR3 is 13 amino acids.

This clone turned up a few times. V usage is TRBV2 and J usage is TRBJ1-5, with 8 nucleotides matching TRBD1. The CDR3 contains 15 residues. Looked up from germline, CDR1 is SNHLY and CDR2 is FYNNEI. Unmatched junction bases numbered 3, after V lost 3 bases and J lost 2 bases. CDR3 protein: CASSDQGARNQPQHF. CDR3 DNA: TGTGCCAGCAGTGATCAGGGGGCGCGCAATCAGCCCCAGCATTTT.

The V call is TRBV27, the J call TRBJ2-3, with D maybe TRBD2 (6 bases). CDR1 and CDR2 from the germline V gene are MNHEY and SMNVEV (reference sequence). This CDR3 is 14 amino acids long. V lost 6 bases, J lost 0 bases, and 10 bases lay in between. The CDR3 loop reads CASRTSSSTDTQYF. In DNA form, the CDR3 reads TGTGCCAGCAGGACTAGTAGTAGCACAGATACGCAGTATTTT.